This record looks at one T cell receptor beta chain sequence and its context. This specimen comes from a study of blood T cell repertoires in COVID-19. Whole-study context: T cells, B-cell-depleted T cells, or PBMCs supplied cDNA or gDNA.

Trimming at V came to 7 bases and at J to 2 bases, leaving 3 bases not matched to a gene. The CDR3 contains 14 residues. CDR1 is SGHAT and CDR2 is FQNNGV in the germline V gene. Assay used: immunoSEQ multiplex PCR; TCRdb lists only in-frame clones, some missing. The table lists more than 350,000 clones, approximately 88% of them singletons, with about 3% in the top ten. Sequencing was done on a sample of peripheral blood. The clonotype originates from a young woman with COVID-19, enrolled during active disease. The V gene is TRBV11-2, the J gene TRBJ2-7; 12 bases fit TRBD2. CDR3 in DNA: TGTGCCAGCACCGGGACTAGCGGGCCCTACGAGCAGTACTTC. Amino acids: CASTGTSGPYEQYF. The whole variable domain, filled in from reference TRBV11-2 and TRBJ2-7, reads EAGVAQSPRYKIIEKRQSVAFWCNPISGHATLYWYQQILGQGPKLLIQFQNNGVVDDSQLPKDRFSAERLKGVDSTLKIQPAKLEDSAVYLCASTGTSGPYEQYFGPGTRLTVT.